This T cell receptor (beta chain) is drawn from a study of early T cells in non-severe SARS-CoV-2 infection. Study observations and caveats: Matching with VDJdb favored anti-spike CD8 responses (missing private and CD4 specificities).

Germline CDR1 is SGDLS and CDR2 is YYNGEE. V was shortened by 4 bases and J by 5 bases, with 7 bases between the two germline ends. CDR3 size: 12 residues. This clonotype came up a few times. Its antigen is unknown. Using its own MiXCR run on the 5' RACE reads, TCRdb lists one record per CDR3 protein. The sample shows about 68,000 distinct CDR3 sequences, more than 10% of them seen only once. The specimen sequenced was whole blood. The chain employs TRBV9 and TRBJ2-1, with a possible D match to TRBD1 (6 bases). The TCR sequence derives from an adult who was a healthcare worker with PCR-confirmed SARS-CoV-2 infection or an uninfected control (not recorded which). CDR3 nucleotide sequence: TGTGCCAGCAGCCGGGACAACAATGAGCAGTTCTTC. Translating gives CASSRDNNEQFF.